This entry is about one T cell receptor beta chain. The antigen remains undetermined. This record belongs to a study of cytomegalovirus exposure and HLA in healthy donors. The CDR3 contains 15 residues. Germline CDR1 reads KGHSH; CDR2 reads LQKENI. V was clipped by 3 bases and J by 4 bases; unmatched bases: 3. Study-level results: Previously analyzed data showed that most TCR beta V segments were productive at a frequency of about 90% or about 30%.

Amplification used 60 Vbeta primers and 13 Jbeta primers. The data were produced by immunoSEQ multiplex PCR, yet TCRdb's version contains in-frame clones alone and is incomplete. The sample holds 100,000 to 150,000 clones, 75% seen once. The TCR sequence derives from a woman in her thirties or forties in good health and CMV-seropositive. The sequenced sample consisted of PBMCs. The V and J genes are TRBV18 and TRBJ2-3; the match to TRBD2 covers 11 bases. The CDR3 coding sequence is TGTGCCAGCTCACCGTTACTAGCGGGAGCAGATACGCAGTATTTT. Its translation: CASSPLLAGADTQYF.